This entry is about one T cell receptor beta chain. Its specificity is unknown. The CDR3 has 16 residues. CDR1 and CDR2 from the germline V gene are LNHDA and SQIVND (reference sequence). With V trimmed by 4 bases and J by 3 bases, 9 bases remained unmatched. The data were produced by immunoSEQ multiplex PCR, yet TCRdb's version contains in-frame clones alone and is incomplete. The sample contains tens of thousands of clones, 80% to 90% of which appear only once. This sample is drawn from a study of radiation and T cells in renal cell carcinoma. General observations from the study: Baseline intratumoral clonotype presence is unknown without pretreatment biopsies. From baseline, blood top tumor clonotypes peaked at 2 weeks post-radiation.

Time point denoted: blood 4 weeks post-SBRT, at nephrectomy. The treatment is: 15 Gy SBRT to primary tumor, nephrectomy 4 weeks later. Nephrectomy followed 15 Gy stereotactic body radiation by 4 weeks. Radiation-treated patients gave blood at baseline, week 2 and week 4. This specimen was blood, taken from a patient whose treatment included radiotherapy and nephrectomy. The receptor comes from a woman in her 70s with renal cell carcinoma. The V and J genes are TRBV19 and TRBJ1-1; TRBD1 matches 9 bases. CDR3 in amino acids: CASSTSGTGIYTEAFF. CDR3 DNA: TGTGCCAGTAGTACTTCCGGGACAGGGATCTACACTGAAGCTTTCTTT.